Listed below are T cell receptor beta chains from one sample, sequenced in a study of cytomegalovirus exposure and HLA in healthy donors. Sequencing was performed with immunoSEQ multiplex PCR; in TCRdb, only in-frame clones are kept and a portion is missing. The sample has 95,000 to 110,000 clones, 10% seen once. Input material: PBMCs. These receptors all stem from a man aged 35-49 years in good health and CMV-seropositive. Both conserved end residues are part of each CDR3. The order of the fields is clone size, V gene, J gene, D gene, CDR3 protein, CDR3 DNA. D genes are given only for firm matches. Clone size, where shown, is once, few, many, or a class for clones that have expanded.

size: -; V: TRBV19; J: TRBJ1-1; D: TRBD1; CDR3: CASSPQDRVNTEAFF; DNA: TGTGCCAGTAGTCCGCAGGACAGGGTGAACACTGAAGCTTTCTTT
size: -; V: TRBV6-6; J: TRBJ2-3; D: -; CDR3: CASLDGGRADTQYF; DNA: TGTGCCAGCCTCGATGGGGGCCGGGCAGATACGCAGTATTTT
size: -; V: TRBV7-2; J: TRBJ2-5; D: TRBD1; CDR3: CASSLRQGYQETQYF; DNA: TGTGCCAGCAGCTTGCGACAGGGGTACCAAGAGACCCAGTACTTC
size: few; V: TRBV15; J: TRBJ2-7; D: -; CDR3: CATSRGQYEQYF; DNA: TGTGCCACCAGCAGAGGACAGTACGAGCAGTACTTC
size: -; V: TRBV6-6; J: TRBJ2-7; D: -; CDR3: CASSYAEYEQYF; DNA: TGTGCCAGCAGTTACGCGGAGTACGAGCAGTACTTC
size: -; V: TRBV5-8; J: TRBJ1-5; D: -; CDR3: CASSLNMGQGYNQPQHF; DNA: TGTGCCAGCAGCTTGAATATGGGGCAGGGGTACAATCAGCCCCAGCATTTT
size: few; V: TRBV29-1; J: TRBJ2-5; D: TRBD2; CDR3: CSADPGREETQYF; DNA: TGCAGCGCGGACCCAGGGAGGGAAGAGACCCAGTACTTC
size: -; V: TRBV30; J: TRBJ2-1; D: TRBD1; CDR3: CAGQGSNEQFF; DNA: TGTGCCGGACAGGGATCAAATGAGCAGTTCTTC
size: few; V: TRBV29-1; J: TRBJ2-3; D: -; CDR3: CSVEGMAEGKGTDTQYF; DNA: TGCAGCGTTGAAGGAATGGCGGAGGGGAAAGGTACAGATACGCAGTATTTT
size: -; V: TRBV30; J: TRBJ2-7; D: TRBD2; CDR3: CAWRTGTSGKGYEQYF; DNA: TGTGCCTGGCGAACCGGGACTAGCGGGAAGGGGTACGAGCAGTACTTC
size: -; V: TRBV7-3; J: TRBJ2-7; D: -; CDR3: CASSWPGADEQYF; DNA: TGTGCCAGCAGCTGGCCTGGGGCGGACGAGCAGTACTTC
size: -; V: TRBV13; J: TRBJ2-5; D: -; CDR3: CASSLPGQKETQYF; DNA: TGTGCCAGCAGCTTACCTGGACAGAAAGAGACCCAGTACTTC
size: few; V: TRBV14; J: TRBJ1-5; D: -; CDR3: CASSQDEENDQPQHF; DNA: TGTGCCAGCAGCCAAGATGAGGAGAATGATCAGCCCCAGCATTTT
size: -; V: TRBV28; J: TRBJ1-3; D: TRBD1; CDR3: CASSLSSRQGWYGNTIYF; DNA: TGTGCCAGCAGTTTATCCTCCCGACAGGGCTGGTATGGAAACACCATATATTTT
size: -; V: TRBV4-3; J: TRBJ1-1; D: -; CDR3: CASSQDAGFTEAFF; DNA: TGCGCCAGCAGCCAAGATGCAGGCTTCACTGAAGCTTTCTTT